Below are 9 T cell receptor beta chains sequenced from a single sample in a study of radiation and T cells in renal cell carcinoma. The time point here: blood 2 weeks post-SBRT. Regarding treatment: 15 Gy SBRT to primary tumor, nephrectomy 4 weeks later. This table comes from immunoSEQ multiplex PCR, and its TCRdb copy is limited to in-frame clones, with some not included. The sample has 100,000 to 150,000 clones; roughly 91% are singletons. Source: blood, taken from a patient whose treatment included radiotherapy and nephrectomy. The receptors shown here come from an older woman with renal cell carcinoma.

The gene calls are TRBV19 and TRBJ2-7, with D possibly matching TRBD2 (6 bases). This CDR3 is built from 13 residues. V was cut by 5 bases and J by 6 bases, with 14 bases left in between. The germline gives CDR1 LNHDA, CDR2 SQIVND (reference sequence). The CDR3 protein is CASSSLTGGEQYF. The DNA for the CDR3 is TGTGCCAGTAGTTCACTGACCGGGGGCGAGCAGTACTTC. Complete variable domain (other parts from reference TRBV19 and TRBJ2-7): DGGITQSPKYLFRKEGQNVTLSCEQNLNHDAMYWYRQDPGQGLRLIYYSQIVNDFQKGDIAEGYSVSREKKESFPLTVTSAQKNPTAFYLCASSSLTGGEQYFGPGTRLTVT.

The V call is TRBV6-1, the J call TRBJ1-2; D perhaps matches TRBD1 (6 bases). V shed 8 bases and J shed 6 bases, with 19 bases lying between them. CDR3 length: 14 amino acids. Germline CDR1 reads MNHNS; CDR2 reads SASEGT. CDR3 residues: CASVRVQGKNGYTF. In DNA form, the CDR3 reads TGTGCCAGCGTACGTGTGCAGGGGAAGAATGGCTACACCTTC.

This chain links TRBV5-4 with TRBJ1-2, with TRBD1 identical over 8 bases. This CDR3 spans 15 amino acids. After removal of 3 bases from V and 4 bases from J, the junction contained 8 bases not matched to a gene. CDR1 and CDR2 from the germline V gene are SGHNT and YYREEE (reference sequence). For the CDR3, the DNA is TGTGCCAGCAGCTGGGGACAGGCGGGTTCCTATGGCTACACCTTC. Its translation is CASSWGQAGSYGYTF.

CDR3 loop: CASTLGHVGTEAFF. The CDR3 DNA is TGTGCCAGCACCCTGGGACATGTGGGGACTGAAGCTTTCTTT. This chain links TRBV9 with TRBJ1-1, with D maybe TRBD1 (6 bases). V dropped 6 bases and J dropped 5 bases, with 17 bases sitting between them. The CDR3 consists of 14 residues. Looked up from germline, CDR1 is SGDLS and CDR2 is YYNGEE.

The CDR3 sequence: CASSGRQGSAGDEKLFF. The DNA for the CDR3 is TGTGCCAGCAGCGGTAGACAGGGGTCGGCGGGGGATGAAAAACTGTTTTTT. The rearrangement uses TRBV9 and TRBJ1-4; 8 bases are shared with TRBD1. Per germline, CDR1 SGDLS and CDR2 YYNGEE. Trimming took 3 bases from V and 6 from J; bases not matched to a gene: 13. The CDR3 has 17 residues.

The V and J genes are TRBV27 and TRBJ2-7; D is unresolved. The CDR3 extends over 14 amino acids. The V end lost 0 bases, the J end lost 4 bases, and 10 bases lay between the germline ends. The germline gives CDR1 MNHEY, CDR2 SMNVEV (reference sequence). This CDR3 reads CASSLSVGPYEQYF. The CDR3 DNA reads as TGTGCCAGCAGTTTATCAGTCGGGCCTTACGAGCAGTACTTC.

The chain employs TRBV5-5 and TRBJ1-2; D gene unclear. The CDR3 runs 15 residues. V lost 2 bases, J lost 1 base, and 12 bases lay in between. Per germline, CDR1 SGHKS and CDR2 YYEKEE (reference sequence). CDR3 DNA: TGTGCCAGCAGCTTCGCTGCTTCGTATAACTATGGCTACACCTTC. It translates to CASSFAASYNYGYTF.

The chain combines TRBV18 with TRBJ1-1; D is undetermined. Germline assignment: CDR1 KGHSH and CDR2 LQKENI. The V end was cut by 2 bases, the J end by 2 bases, with 12 bases between. This CDR3 spans 15 amino acids. CDR3 in DNA: TGTGCCAGCTCACCATCGAGAAATATCAACACTGAAGCTTTCTTT. It specifies CASSPSRNINTEAFF.

This clone occurred once. The chain combines TRBV28 with TRBJ1-1; D not resolved. Germline assignment: CDR1 MDHEN and CDR2 SYDVKM. Trimming stripped 5 bases from V and 7 bases from J, with 11 bases between. The CDR3 extends over 12 amino acids. The CDR3 nucleotides read TGTGCCAGCAGTCAAAGTGGTGGTGAAGCTTTCTTT. Encoded protein: CASSQSGGEAFF.